The entry below gives a single T cell receptor beta chain sequence along with its context. The antigen remains unidentified. Mixed chimerism was transient after nonmyeloablative marrow transplants from related graft donors. Unstimulated Tregs (CD4+CD25+CD127-) and CD4+CD25- non-Tregs were sorted from PBMCs. The data stem from a study of Tregs in tolerant kidney transplant recipients. Study-level results: The small number of patients limits these findings pending further validation. Some patients' samples used different primers over time, so nucleotide sequences weren't comparable. This study did not directly address biological reproducibility.

Germline assignment: CDR1 LNHNV and CDR2 YYDKDF (reference sequence). V gave up 0 bases and J gave up 9 bases, with 18 bases separating them. This CDR3 has 17 amino acids. Produced via immunoSEQ multiplex PCR; TCRdb's table is partial and in-frame only. Here the sample spans 74,000 or so clones, 90% to 95% being singletons. The sample in question was CD4+ T cells from blood (PBMCs), obtained 24 months after the transplant. V gene TRBV15 combines with J gene TRBJ1-6; perhaps TRBD1 as D (5 bases). The sequence was obtained from a human patient who received a combined kidney and bone marrow transplant. Among the T cells, some may be from the graft donor. CDR3 nucleotides: TGTGCCACCAGCAGAGAGAGGACACGGAGGGGATCTTCACCCCTCCACTTT. As protein: CATSRERTRRGSSPLHF.